Described below is a single T cell receptor beta chain sequence and its context. This sample was included in a study of T cell changes during pregnancy in multiple sclerosis. Using immunoSEQ multiplex PCR, the repertoire was profiled, and TCRdb retains in-frame clones only, with some absent. Of about 40,000 clones in the sample, 85% to 95% were seen once. The CDR3 sequence is 15 residues long. Germline CDR1 and CDR2: SGHDN and FVKESK. The ends lost 4 bases at V and 11 bases at J; junction bases unmatched: 14. The V and J genes are TRBV14 and TRBJ2-5; 9 bases map to TRBD1. The specimen was peripheral blood, collected before pregnancy. This receptor was obtained from a female donor with multiple sclerosis, enrolled in a pregnancy study. CDR3 bases: TGTGCCAGCAGCCGGCGGACAGGGGAGGTGGGGGAGCAGTACTTC. Translating gives CASSRRTGEVGEQYF.